The 18 T cell receptor beta chains below were found in one sample sequenced in a study of cytomegalovirus exposure and HLA in healthy donors. The PCR used 60 Vbeta and 13 Jbeta primers. The data were produced by immunoSEQ multiplex PCR, yet TCRdb's version contains in-frame clones alone and is incomplete. The sample holds some 200,000 clones; 80% are singletons and the top ten take 0.65%. The specimen sequenced was PBMCs. The receptors shown here come from a boy between 10 and 17 years old in good health and CMV-seronegative.

The chain employs TRBV7-2 and TRBJ1-2; D is perhaps TRBD1 (5 bases). The CDR3 totals 17 residues. With 1 base removed from V and 0 bases from J, the gap between germline ends came to 15 bases. Germline CDR1 is SGHTA and CDR2 is FQGNSA. CDR3 residues: CASSLGTPATANYGYTF. The DNA for the CDR3 is TGTGCCAGCAGCTTAGGGACACCCGCAACAGCTAACTATGGCTACACCTTC. The whole variable domain, filled in from reference TRBV7-2 and TRBJ1-2, reads GAGVSQSPSNKVTEKGKDVELRCDPISGHTALYWYRQSLGQGLEFLIYFQGNSAPDKSGLPSDRFSAERTGGSVSTLTIQRTQQEDSAVYLCASSLGTPATANYGYTFGSGTRLTVV.

The V and J genes are TRBV9 and TRBJ2-5; TRBD1 aligns across 11 bases. The V segment lost 4 bases and the J segment 5 bases; nucleotides outside the gene matches: 10. The CDR3 runs 16 residues. The germline gives CDR1 SGDLS, CDR2 YYNGEE. The CDR3 is CASSLDGTGGLETQYF. CDR3 coding DNA: TGTGCCAGCAGCCTGGACGGGACAGGGGGGCTTGAGACCCAGTACTTC.

This clone was counted a few times. This chain joins TRBV4-1 and TRBJ2-7; D is unclear. CDR3 length: 15 residues. Per germline, CDR1 MGHRA and CDR2 YSYEKL. The ends were cut back, 0 bases at V and 6 bases at J, with 15 bases in the middle. Written as DNA, the CDR3 is TGCGCCAGCAGCCAAGATGCCCGAGACATCGGCGAGCAGTACTTC. It is translated as CASSQDARDIGEQYF.

This clone was counted a single time. The genes are TRBV7-2 and TRBJ2-1; D uncertain. V dropped 9 bases and J dropped 3 bases, with 12 bases sitting between them. Germline V gene lookup returns CDR1 SGHTA and CDR2 FQGNSA. This CDR3 has 13 residues. The CDR3: CASARLSYNEQFF. CDR3 nucleotide sequence: TGTGCCAGTGCGAGACTCAGCTACAATGAGCAGTTCTTC.

V usage is TRBV7-8 and J usage is TRBJ1-1; D not certain. V was trimmed by 3 bases and J by 1 base, leaving 15 bases between them. The CDR3 runs 16 residues. Germline loops: CDR1 SGHVS, CDR2 FQNEAQ. CDR3 nucleotide sequence: TGTGCCAGCAGCTTCGCTACGTGGGCAGAGAACACTGAAGCTTTCTTT. It specifies CASSFATWAENTEAFF.

The chain uses TRBV2 and TRBJ1-4; TRBD1 might be the D (5 bases). The CDR3 spans 15 residues. V lost 3 bases and J 10 bases, leaving 18 bases between the germline ends. Germline values: CDR1 SNHLY, CDR2 FYNNEI. Here the CDR3 DNA reads TGTGCCAGCAGTGAGGGCAGGGCCCCCGGGGGAAAACTGTTTTTT. Translated, it gives CASSEGRAPGGKLFF.

The V and J genes are TRBV11-1 and TRBJ1-1; no reliable D call. The germline V gene encodes CDR1 SGHAT and CDR2 FQDESV (reference sequence). Trimming left V 5 bases short and J 5 bases short, with 15 bases between. The CDR3 spans 14 residues. CDR3 sequence reads: CASSRVVGRTEAFF. CDR3 coding DNA: TGTGCCAGCAGCCGCGTTGTAGGGAGAACTGAAGCTTTCTTT.

In this sample, this clone turned up many times. The chain recombines TRBV27 with TRBJ1-5, with a tentative D call TRBD1 (6 bases). The CDR3 consists of 17 residues. Per the germline V gene, CDR1 is MNHEY and CDR2 is SMNVEV (reference sequence). V shed 1 base and J shed 6 bases, with 19 bases lying between them. The CDR3 nucleotides read TGTGCCAGCAGTTTATGGCCCCCAACAGGGACCGGTCAGCCCCAGCATTTT. Translating it yields CASSLWPPTGTGQPQHF.

This clone was found a few times. J is TRBJ1-5 and V is TRBV6-4, with a weak D call TRBD1 (5 bases). This CDR3 is built from 20 residues. CDR1 MRHNA and CDR2 SNTAGT come from the germline V gene. V was cut by 2 bases and J by 0 bases, with 23 bases left in between. CDR3 sequence reads: CASSDPVDRPTPYSNQPQHF. CDR3 coding DNA: TGTGCCAGCAGTGACCCAGTCGACAGACCCACTCCGTATAGCAATCAGCCCCAGCATTTT.

The table lists this clone with a count of one. The chain combines TRBV29-1 with TRBJ2-7; 7 nucleotides align to TRBD1. Germline V gives CDR1 SQVTM, CDR2 ANQGSEA. The J segment lost 2 bases and the V segment lost 7 bases, leaving 5 bases of the junction unmatched. This CDR3 has 12 amino acids. CDR3 DNA: TGCAGCGGCGGACAGGCTACCTACGAGCAGTACTTC. It codes for CSGGQATYEQYF.

This clone has just a few counts. The V gene is TRBV6-4, the J gene TRBJ2-2; 11 bases fit TRBD2. The CDR3 spans 14 residues. Trimming took 4 bases from V and 6 from J; bases not matched to a gene: 1. Germline CDR1 and CDR2: MRHNA and SNTAGT. The CDR3 DNA reads TGTGCCAGCAGTGGACTAGCGGGACCCGGGGAGCTGTTTTTT. It translates to CASSGLAGPGELFF.

Concerning this clone itself: This sample also contains other DNA sequences that code for the same CDR3. The chain employs TRBV7-9 and TRBJ2-7; TRBD2 matches at 7 bases. Germline assignment: CDR1 SEHNR and CDR2 FQNEAQ (reference sequence). V lost 0 bases and J lost 1; bases outside the gene matches: 0. The CDR3 covers 14 residues. The CDR3 protein is CASSLAGGSYEQYF. CDR3 bases: TGTGCCAGCAGCTTAGCCGGGGGGTCCTACGAGCAGTACTTC.

V usage is TRBV27 and J usage is TRBJ2-3, with 7 bases lining up with TRBD2. The germline V gene encodes CDR1 MNHEY and CDR2 SMNVEV (reference sequence). V lost 6 bases to trimming and J lost 4 bases; unmatched junction nucleotides: 7. This CDR3 is 14 amino acids long. The CDR3 nucleotides read TGTGCCAGCAGATTAGCGGGTAGACCAGATACGCAGTATTTT. Its translation is CASRLAGRPDTQYF.

The chain combines TRBV5-5 with TRBJ2-5; 8 nucleotides agree with TRBD2. V was clipped by 0 bases and J by 5 bases; unmatched bases: 9. The germline V gene encodes CDR1 SGHKS and CDR2 YYEKEE (reference sequence). The CDR3 loop spans 16 amino acids. In DNA, the CDR3 is TGTGCCAGCAGCTTGGAGGCAGCGGGAGTTTGGGAGACCCAGTACTTC. It codes for CASSLEAAGVWETQYF.

The chain joins TRBV11-3 to TRBJ2-1; D remains ambiguous. The length of the CDR3 is 11 residues. Trimming shortened V by 3 bases and J by 7 bases, and 4 bases separated the two germline ends. CDR1 SGHNT and CDR2 YENEEA come from the germline V gene. The CDR3 DNA sequence: TGTGCCAGCAGCTTCCGGAATGAGCAGTTCTTC. Its protein product is CASSFRNEQFF. Filled out from reference TRBV11-3 and TRBJ2-1, the complete variable domain reads EAGVVQSPRYKIIEKKQPVAFWCNPISGHNTLYWYLQNLGQGPELLIRYENEEAVDDSQLPKDRFSAERLKGVDSTLKIQPAELGDSAVYLCASSFRNEQFFGPGTRLTVL.

The rearrangement links TRBV2 to TRBJ1-1; tentatively, D is TRBD1 (5 bases). Trimming stripped 1 base from V and 0 bases from J, with 18 bases between. CDR1 SNHLY and CDR2 FYNNEI come from the germline V gene. The CDR3 is 18 amino acids. The CDR3 sequence is CASSEESTTDSMNTEAFF. DNA for the CDR3: TGTGCCAGCAGTGAAGAATCGACCACTGACAGTATGAACACTGAAGCTTTCTTT.

The rearrangement links TRBV6-5 to TRBJ1-5, with D possibly matching TRBD1 (6 bases). Germline V gene sequence: CDR1 MNHEY, CDR2 SVGAGI. The CDR3 spans 14 residues. V lost 5 bases and J lost 0, with 8 bases in between. The CDR3 loop reads CASSRGGSNQPQHF. CDR3 bases: TGTGCCAGCAGTAGAGGGGGTAGCAATCAGCCCCAGCATTTT.

J is TRBJ1-2 and V is TRBV27; possibly TRBD1 for D (5 bases). The CDR3 is 15 amino acids. The germline gives CDR1 MNHEY, CDR2 SMNVEV (reference sequence). The germline V and J ends were trimmed by 0 bases and 2 bases, with 10 bases remaining between them. The CDR3: CASSLSFGGNYGYTF. CDR3 nucleotide sequence: TGTGCCAGCAGTTTATCGTTCGGGGGAAACTATGGCTACACCTTC.